The clone carrying this T cell receptor (beta chain) was counted ten times or more. Its antigen is currently unknown. This record comes from a study of CD8 T cells in ankylosing spondylitis. Construction of TCR beta libraries was performed using quantitative 5'-RACE with molecular barcodes. TCRdb re-derived calls from the 5' RACE reads in MiXCR, one entry per CDR3 protein. This repertoire shows under 300,000 distinct CDR3 sequences, roughly 10% found once; its top ten account for about 6.8%. Study results and limitations: Earlier studies detected some motif variants in reactive arthritis synovial fluid and blood. Within matched ankylosing spondylitis synovial fluid, disease-linked clones were reportedly significantly enriched. Relatively rare in peripheral blood, disease-linked clones were also CD8+.

Trimming removed 1 base at V and 0 bases at J, with 12 bases between. This CDR3 is 16 amino acids long. Germline assignment: CDR1 SGHKS and CDR2 YYEKEE (reference sequence). The specimen sequenced was blood, either unsorted or a sorted T cell fraction (not recorded which). The V gene is TRBV5-5, the J gene TRBJ2-3, with D unclear. The origin of this receptor is a male donor with ankylosing spondylitis or in good health (not recorded which). CDR3 nucleotides: TGTGCCAGCAGCTTGCTGGACCTGGCGAGCACAGATACGCAGTATTTT. This codes for CASSLLDLASTDTQYF.